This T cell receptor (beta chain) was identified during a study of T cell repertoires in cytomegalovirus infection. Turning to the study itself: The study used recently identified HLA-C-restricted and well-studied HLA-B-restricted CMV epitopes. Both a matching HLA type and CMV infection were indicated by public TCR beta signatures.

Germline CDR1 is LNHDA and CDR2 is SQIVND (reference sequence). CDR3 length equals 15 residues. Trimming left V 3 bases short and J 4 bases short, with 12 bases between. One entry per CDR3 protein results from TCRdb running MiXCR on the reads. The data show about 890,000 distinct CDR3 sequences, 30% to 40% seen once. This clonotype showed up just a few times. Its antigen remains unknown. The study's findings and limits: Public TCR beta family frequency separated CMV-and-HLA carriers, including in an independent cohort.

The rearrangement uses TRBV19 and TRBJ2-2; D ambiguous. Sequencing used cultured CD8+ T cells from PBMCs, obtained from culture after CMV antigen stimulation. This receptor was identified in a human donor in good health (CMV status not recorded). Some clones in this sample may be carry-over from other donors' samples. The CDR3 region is CASSMPSLGTGELFF. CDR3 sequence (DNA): TGTGCCAGTAGTATGCCCTCTCTGGGCACCGGGGAGCTGTTTTTT.